These 18 T cell receptor beta chains originate from one sample sequenced in a study of T cell responses to AZD1222 COVID-19 vaccine. This table comes from immunoSEQ multiplex PCR, and its TCRdb copy is limited to in-frame clones, with some not included. The sample lists fewer than 120,000 clones, roughly 90% seen once, with about 16% in the top ten. This material consisted of peripheral blood, taken 28 days after the second AZD1222 dose. These receptors were taken from an adult who received the AZD1222 COVID-19 vaccine.

This clone appeared a single time. This chain joins TRBV15 and TRBJ2-7; tentatively, D is TRBD2 (6 bases). Germline CDR1 is LNHNV and CDR2 is YYDKDF (reference sequence). This CDR3 contains 14 residues. V lost 3 bases, J lost 1 base, and 10 bases lay in between. CDR3: CATSSQEGSYEQYF. Written as DNA, the CDR3 is TGTGCCACCAGCAGTCAGGAGGGATCCTACGAGCAGTACTTC. Based on the CDR3 plus reference TRBV15 and TRBJ2-7, the full variable domain is DAMVIQNPRYQVTQFGKPVTLSCSQTLNHNVMYWYQQKSSQAPKLLFHYYDKDFNNEADTPDNFQSRRPNTSFCFLDIRSPGLGDTAMYLCATSSQEGSYEQYFGPGTRLTVT.

The chain joins TRBV29-1 to TRBJ1-4; tentatively, D is TRBD1 (5 bases). This CDR3 comprises 14 residues. V lost 5 bases and J 4 bases, leaving 14 bases between the germline ends. Looked up from germline, CDR1 is SQVTM and CDR2 is ANQGSEA. CDR3 in DNA: TGCAGCGTTTACTCCAGGGCGGATAATGAAAAACTGTTTTTT. Translating it yields CSVYSRADNEKLFF.

This chain connects TRBV5-1 to TRBJ1-1, with D perhaps matching TRBD1 (5 bases). This CDR3 region has 13 residues. Deletions cut 0 bases from V and 8 bases from J, with 11 bases between. In germline, CDR1 is SGHRS, CDR2 YFSETQ. CDR3 in DNA: TGCGCCAGCAGCTTGGGTTCTAGGGGAGAAGCTTTCTTT. This gives the protein CASSLGSRGEAFF.

The V gene is TRBV27, the J gene TRBJ2-7; 10 bases match TRBD1. The CDR3 loop spans 13 amino acids. Unmatched junction bases numbered 2, after V lost 6 bases and J lost 3 bases. Germline CDR1 is MNHEY and CDR2 is SMNVEV (reference sequence). The CDR3 DNA is TGTGCCAGCAGGTGGGACAGGGGCTACGAGCAGTACTTC. The encoded protein is CASRWDRGYEQYF.

The chain links TRBV7-9 to TRBJ2-7; D might be TRBD1 (5 bases). This CDR3 spans 13 amino acids. The germline V and J ends were trimmed by 5 bases and 3 bases, with 11 bases remaining between them. The germline V gene encodes CDR1 SEHNR and CDR2 FQNEAQ (reference sequence). CDR3 in amino acids: CASSVRQNYEQYF. CDR3 sequence (DNA): TGTGCCAGCAGCGTACGACAGAACTACGAGCAGTACTTC.

The genes are TRBV6-1 and TRBJ1-3, with D perhaps matching TRBD1 (5 bases). The CDR3 has 15 amino acids. With 6 bases removed from V and 0 bases from J, the gap between germline ends came to 12 bases. The V gene's germline CDR1 is MNHNS and CDR2 SASEGT. The CDR3 region is CASSQDTISGNTIYF. The CDR3 DNA follows: TGTGCCAGCAGCCAGGACACCATCTCTGGAAACACCATATATTTT.

This chain connects TRBV3-1 (or the pseudogene TRBV3-2) to TRBJ2-3, with D possibly matching TRBD2 (5 bases). The CDR3 covers 15 residues. CDR1 and CDR2 from the germline V gene are LGHDT and YNNKEL (reference sequence). Trimming removed 1 base at V and 4 bases at J, with 12 bases between. The CDR3 DNA follows: TGTGCCAGCAGCCAAGGACTAATCTCGGCAGATACGCAGTATTTT. Translating it yields CASSQGLISADTQYF.

The chain couples TRBV27 to TRBJ2-7, with D possibly matching TRBD2 (6 bases). V gave up 5 bases and J gave up 3 bases, with 23 bases separating them. Germline CDR1 MNHEY, CDR2 SMNVEV (reference sequence). This CDR3 spans 17 amino acids. The CDR3 DNA sequence: TGTGCCAGCAGTACCTTCCTAGCGCCTACAAAGGGCTACGAGCAGTACTTC. Its translation is CASSTFLAPTKGYEQYF.

The V call is TRBV6-6, the J call TRBJ1-4; D is ambiguous. The germline CDR1 and CDR2 sequences are MNHNY and SVGAGI (reference sequence). The length of the CDR3 is 11 residues. V was pared by 7 bases and J by 5 bases, with 5 bases between. The CDR3 spells CASTNNEKLFF. The CDR3 DNA reads as TGTGCCAGCACCAACAATGAAAAACTGTTTTTT.

The chain links TRBV14 to TRBJ1-2, with unresolved D. The V end was cut by 1 base, the J end by 5 bases, with 8 bases between. Per germline, CDR1 SGHDN and CDR2 FVKESK. This CDR3 contains 13 residues. The CDR3 loop reads CASSQARIYGYTF. CDR3 nucleotide sequence: TGTGCCAGCAGCCAAGCTCGAATATATGGCTACACCTTC.

This rearrangement joins TRBV5-1 to TRBJ2-7; D unresolved. Germline V gene sequence: CDR1 SGHRS, CDR2 YFSETQ. The CDR3 runs 16 residues. V shed 0 bases and J shed 3 bases, with 16 bases lying between them. CDR3 nucleotides: TGCGCCAGCAGCTTGGGGATCAGTTTACAGAACTACGAGCAGTACTTC. It encodes CASSLGISLQNYEQYF.

The genes are TRBV29-1 and TRBJ1-3; D gene unclear. Between the trimmed V and J ends, which lost 3 bases and 0 bases, there was a span of 9 bases. The CDR3 spans 14 residues. The V gene's germline CDR1 is SQVTM and CDR2 ANQGSEA. CDR3 residues: CSVDDLPSGNTIYF. CDR3 bases: TGCAGCGTTGATGACCTTCCCTCTGGAAACACCATATATTTT.

The chain is built from TRBV24-1 and TRBJ1-5, with D maybe TRBD1 (5 bases). The germline V and J ends were trimmed by 0 bases and 5 bases, with 7 bases remaining between them. The length of the CDR3 is 14 residues. Per the germline V gene, CDR1 is KGHDR and CDR2 is SFDVKD. The CDR3, as DNA: TGTGCCACCAGTGATTTGGGGGGGGATCAGCCCCAGCATTTT. As protein: CATSDLGGDQPQHF.

The chain has TRBV6-5 and TRBJ2-7; 7 bases match TRBD2. The V gene end was trimmed by 4 bases and the J gene end by 3 bases; junction bases not matched to a gene: 12. The germline CDR1 and CDR2 sequences are MNHEY and SVGAGI. This CDR3 is built from 16 residues. Here the CDR3 DNA reads TGTGCCAGCAGTTCGACCTGGGCGGGAGACCTCTACGAGCAGTACTTC. Translation: CASSSTWAGDLYEQYF.

The rearrangement uses TRBV12-5 and TRBJ1-1, with 8 bases matching TRBD1. The CDR3 loop spans 14 amino acids. The germline gives CDR1 LGHNT, CDR2 FRNRAP. With 5 bases clipped from V and 5 bases from J, the junction kept 7 bases outside the gene matches. The CDR3 nucleotides read TGTGCTAGTGGTGGTCGGACAGGGAGAACTGAAGCTTTCTTT. Its translation is CASGGRTGRTEAFF.

The V call is TRBV24-1, the J call TRBJ2-1; D might be TRBD1 (5 bases). The CDR3 runs to 15 residues. Between the trimmed V and J ends, which lost 1 base and 1 base, there was a span of 7 bases. Germline V CDR1 and CDR2: KGHDR, SFDVKD. DNA of the CDR3: TGTGCCACCAGTGATTTTCAGGGTTCCTACAATGAGCAGTTCTTC. The encoded protein is CATSDFQGSYNEQFF.

The chain couples TRBV11-3 to TRBJ1-1; 9 bases agree with TRBD1. Looked up from germline, CDR1 is SGHNT and CDR2 is YENEEA. This CDR3 is built from 17 residues. With V trimmed by 1 base and J by 7 bases, 13 bases remained unmatched. The CDR3 protein is CASSLVLTGGYTLEAFF. CDR3 sequence (DNA): TGTGCCAGCAGCTTAGTTTTGACAGGGGGTTATACTCTTGAAGCTTTCTTT.

The rearrangement uses TRBV5-1 and TRBJ1-5; 9 bases map to TRBD1. Germline loops: CDR1 SGHRS, CDR2 YFSETQ. After removal of 4 bases from V and 2 bases from J, the junction contained 7 bases not matched to a gene. This CDR3 is 16 amino acids long. The CDR3: CASSPGTGSGNQPQHF. CDR3 coding DNA: TGCGCCAGCAGCCCGGGGACAGGGTCCGGCAATCAGCCCCAGCATTTT.